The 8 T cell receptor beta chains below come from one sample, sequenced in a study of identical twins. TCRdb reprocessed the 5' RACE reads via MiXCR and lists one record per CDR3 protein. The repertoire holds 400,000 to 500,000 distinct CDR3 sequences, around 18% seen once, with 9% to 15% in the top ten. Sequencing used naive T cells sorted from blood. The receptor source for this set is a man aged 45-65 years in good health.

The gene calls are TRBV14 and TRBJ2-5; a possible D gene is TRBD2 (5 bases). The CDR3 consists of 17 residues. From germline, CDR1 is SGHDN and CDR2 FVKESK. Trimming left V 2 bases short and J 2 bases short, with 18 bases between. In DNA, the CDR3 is TGTGCCAGCAGCCAACGACCCCTAGCATTTGGGCAAGAGACCCAGTACTTC. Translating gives CASSQRPLAFGQETQYF.

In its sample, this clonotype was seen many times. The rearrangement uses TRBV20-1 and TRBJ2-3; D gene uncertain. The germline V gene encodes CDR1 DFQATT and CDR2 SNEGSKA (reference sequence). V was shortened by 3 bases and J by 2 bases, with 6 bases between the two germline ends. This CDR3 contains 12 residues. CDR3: CSASSDTDTQYF. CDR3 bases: TGCAGTGCTAGCTCGGACACAGATACGCAGTATTTT.

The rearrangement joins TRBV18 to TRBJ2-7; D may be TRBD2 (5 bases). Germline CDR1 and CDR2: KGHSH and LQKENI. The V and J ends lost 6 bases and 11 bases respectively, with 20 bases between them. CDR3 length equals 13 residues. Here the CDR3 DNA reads TGTGCCAGCTCTCGAGGACTCGACCGCGCTGAGTACTTC. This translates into CASSRGLDRAEYF.

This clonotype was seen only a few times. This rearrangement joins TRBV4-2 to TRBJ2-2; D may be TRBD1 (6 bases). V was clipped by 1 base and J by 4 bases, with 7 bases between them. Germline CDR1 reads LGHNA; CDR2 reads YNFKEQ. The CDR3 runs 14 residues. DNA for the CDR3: TGTGCCAGCAGCCAAGCAGGGGCCACCGGGGAGCTGTTTTTT. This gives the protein CASSQAGATGELFF.

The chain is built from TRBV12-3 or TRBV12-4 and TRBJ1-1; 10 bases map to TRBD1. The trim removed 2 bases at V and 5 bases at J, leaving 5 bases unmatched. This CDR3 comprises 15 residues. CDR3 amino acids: CASSLSGTGVTEAFF. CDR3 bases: TGTGCCAGCAGTTTATCCGGGACAGGGGTAACTGAAGCTTTCTTT.

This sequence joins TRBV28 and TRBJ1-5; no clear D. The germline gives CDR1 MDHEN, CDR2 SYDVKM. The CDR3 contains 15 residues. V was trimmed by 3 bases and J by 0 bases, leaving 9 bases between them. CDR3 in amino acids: CASSFSGRSNQPQHF. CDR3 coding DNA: TGTGCCAGCAGTTTTTCGGGCCGTAGCAATCAGCCCCAGCATTTT.

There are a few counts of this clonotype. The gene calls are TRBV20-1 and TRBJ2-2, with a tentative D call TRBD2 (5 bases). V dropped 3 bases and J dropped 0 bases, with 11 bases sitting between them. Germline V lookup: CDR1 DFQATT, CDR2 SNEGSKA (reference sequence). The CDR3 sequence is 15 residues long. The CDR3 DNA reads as TGCAGTGCTAGTTTTCAGACTACGAACACCGGGGAGCTGTTTTTT. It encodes CSASFQTTNTGELFF.

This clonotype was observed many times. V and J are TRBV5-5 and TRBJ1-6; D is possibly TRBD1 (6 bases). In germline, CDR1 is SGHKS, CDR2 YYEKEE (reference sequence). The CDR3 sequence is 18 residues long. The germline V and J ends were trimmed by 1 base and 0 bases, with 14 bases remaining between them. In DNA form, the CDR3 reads TGTGCCAGCAGCTTGAAGACAGGCCTTAGCTCCTATAATTCACCCCTCCACTTT. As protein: CASSLKTGLSSYNSPLHF.